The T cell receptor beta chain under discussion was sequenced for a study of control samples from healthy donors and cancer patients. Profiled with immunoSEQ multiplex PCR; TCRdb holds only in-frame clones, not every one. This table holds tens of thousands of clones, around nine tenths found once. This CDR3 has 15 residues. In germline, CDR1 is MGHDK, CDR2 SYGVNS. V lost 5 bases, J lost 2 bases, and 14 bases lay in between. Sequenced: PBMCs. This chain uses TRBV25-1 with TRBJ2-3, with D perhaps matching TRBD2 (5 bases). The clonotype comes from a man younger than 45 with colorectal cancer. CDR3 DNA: TGTGCCAGCAGTAGCCGGGGTAGGTCCACAGATACGCAGTATTTT. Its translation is CASSSRGRSTDTQYF.